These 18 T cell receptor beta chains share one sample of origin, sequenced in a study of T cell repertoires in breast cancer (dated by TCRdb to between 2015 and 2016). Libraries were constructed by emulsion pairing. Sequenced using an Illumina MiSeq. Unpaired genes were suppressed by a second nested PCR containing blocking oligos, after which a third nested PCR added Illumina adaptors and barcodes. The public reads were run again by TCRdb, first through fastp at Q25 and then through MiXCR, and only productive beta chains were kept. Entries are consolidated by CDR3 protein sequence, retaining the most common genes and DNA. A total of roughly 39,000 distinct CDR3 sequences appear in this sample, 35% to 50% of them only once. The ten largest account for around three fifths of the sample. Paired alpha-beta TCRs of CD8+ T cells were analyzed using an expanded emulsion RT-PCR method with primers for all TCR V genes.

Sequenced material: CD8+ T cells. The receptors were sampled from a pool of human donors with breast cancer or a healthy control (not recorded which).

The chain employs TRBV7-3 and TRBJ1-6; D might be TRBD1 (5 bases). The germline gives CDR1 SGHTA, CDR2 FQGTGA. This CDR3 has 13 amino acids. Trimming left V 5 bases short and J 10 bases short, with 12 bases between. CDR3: CASSPGGKSPLHF. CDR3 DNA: TGTGCCAGCAGCCCGGGGGGGAAATCACCCCTCCACTTT.

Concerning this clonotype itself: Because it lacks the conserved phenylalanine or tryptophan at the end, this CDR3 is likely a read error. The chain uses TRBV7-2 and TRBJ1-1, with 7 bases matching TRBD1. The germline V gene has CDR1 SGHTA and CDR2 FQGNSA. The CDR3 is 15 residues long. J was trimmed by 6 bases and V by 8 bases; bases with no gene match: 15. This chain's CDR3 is CASFLKGGAGAEAFL. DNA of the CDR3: TGTGCCAGCTTTCTTAAAGGGGGCGCAGGAGCTGAAGCTTTCCTT.

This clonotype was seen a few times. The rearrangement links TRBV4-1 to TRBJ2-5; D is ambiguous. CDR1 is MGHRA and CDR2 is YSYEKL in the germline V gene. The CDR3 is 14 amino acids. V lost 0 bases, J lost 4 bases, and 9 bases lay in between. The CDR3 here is CASSQDTRRETQYF. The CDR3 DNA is TGCGCCAGCAGCCAAGACACTCGGAGAGAGACCCAGTACTTC.

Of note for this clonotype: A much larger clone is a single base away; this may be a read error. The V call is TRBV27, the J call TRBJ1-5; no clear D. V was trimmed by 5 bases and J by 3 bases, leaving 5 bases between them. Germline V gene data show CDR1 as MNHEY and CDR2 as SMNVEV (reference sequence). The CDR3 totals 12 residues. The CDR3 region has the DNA TGTGCCAGCAGTGCCTACAATCAGCCCCAGCATTTT. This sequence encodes CASSAYNQPQHF.

The CDR3 here is CASRPDRTYEQYF. CDR3 coding DNA: TGTGCCAGCAGGCCCGACAGGACCTACGAGCAGTACTTC. J is TRBJ2-7 and V is TRBV12-3 or TRBV12-4, with a tentative D call TRBD1 (6 bases). Trimming shortened V by 6 bases and J by 2 bases, and 11 bases separated the two germline ends. The length of the CDR3 is 13 residues.

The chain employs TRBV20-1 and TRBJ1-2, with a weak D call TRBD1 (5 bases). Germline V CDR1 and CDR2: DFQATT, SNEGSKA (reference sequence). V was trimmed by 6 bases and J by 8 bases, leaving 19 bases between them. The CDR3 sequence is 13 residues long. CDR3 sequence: CSASIRQGSGYTF. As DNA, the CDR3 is TGCAGTGCCTCGATAAGGCAGGGTAGCGGCTACACCTTC.

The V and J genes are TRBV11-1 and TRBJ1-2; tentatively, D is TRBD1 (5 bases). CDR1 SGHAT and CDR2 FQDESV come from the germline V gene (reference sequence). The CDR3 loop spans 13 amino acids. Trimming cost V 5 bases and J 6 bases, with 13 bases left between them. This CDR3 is CASSPGARNGYTF. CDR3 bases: TGTGCCAGCAGCCCTGGGGCGCGGAATGGCTACACCTTC.

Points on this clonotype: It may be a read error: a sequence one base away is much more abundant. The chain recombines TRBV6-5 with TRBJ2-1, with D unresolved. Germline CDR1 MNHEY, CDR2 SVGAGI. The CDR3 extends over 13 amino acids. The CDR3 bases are TGTGCCAGCAGACGAACTCTGAACAATGAGCGGTTCTTC. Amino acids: CASRRTLNNERFF.

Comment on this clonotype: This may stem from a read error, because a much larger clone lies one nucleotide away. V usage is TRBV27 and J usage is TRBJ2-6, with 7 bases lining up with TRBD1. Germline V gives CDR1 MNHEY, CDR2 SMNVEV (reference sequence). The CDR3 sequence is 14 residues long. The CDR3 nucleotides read TGTGCCAGCGGGACAGACTCTGAGGCCAACGTCCTGACTTTC. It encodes CASGTDSEANVLTF.

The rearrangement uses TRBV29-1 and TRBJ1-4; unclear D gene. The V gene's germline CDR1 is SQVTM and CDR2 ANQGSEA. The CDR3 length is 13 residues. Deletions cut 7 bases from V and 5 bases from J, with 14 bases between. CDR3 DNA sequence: TGCAGCGCCGCGGACCTGCTGAATGAAAAACTGTTTTTT. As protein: CSAADLLNEKLFF.

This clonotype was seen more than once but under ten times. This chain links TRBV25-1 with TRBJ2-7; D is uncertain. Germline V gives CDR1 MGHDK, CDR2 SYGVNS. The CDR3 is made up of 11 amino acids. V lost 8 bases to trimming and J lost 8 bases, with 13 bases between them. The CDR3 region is CASATQTQQYF. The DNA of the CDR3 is TGTGCCAGCGCGACTCAGACCCAGCAGTACTTC.

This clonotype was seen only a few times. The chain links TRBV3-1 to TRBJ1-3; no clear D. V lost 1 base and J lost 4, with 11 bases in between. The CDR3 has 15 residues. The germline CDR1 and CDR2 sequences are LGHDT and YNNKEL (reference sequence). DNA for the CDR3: TGTGCCAGCAGCCAAGGTACTCGATCCGGAAACACCATATATTTT. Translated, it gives CASSQGTRSGNTIYF.

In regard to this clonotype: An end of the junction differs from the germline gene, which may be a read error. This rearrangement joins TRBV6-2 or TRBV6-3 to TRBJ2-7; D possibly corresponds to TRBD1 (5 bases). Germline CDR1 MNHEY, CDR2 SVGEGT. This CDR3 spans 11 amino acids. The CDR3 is CASSPGYEKYF. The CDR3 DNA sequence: TGTGCCAGCAGTCCAGGGTACGAGAAGTACTTC.

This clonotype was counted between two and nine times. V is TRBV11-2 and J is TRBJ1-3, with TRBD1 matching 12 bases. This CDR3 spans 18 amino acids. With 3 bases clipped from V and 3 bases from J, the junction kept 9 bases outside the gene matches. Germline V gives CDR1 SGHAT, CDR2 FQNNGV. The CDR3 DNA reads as TGTGCCAGCAGCTTCGCCGGGACAGGGGGCGCGGATGGAAACACCATATATTTT. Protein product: CASSFAGTGGADGNTIYF.

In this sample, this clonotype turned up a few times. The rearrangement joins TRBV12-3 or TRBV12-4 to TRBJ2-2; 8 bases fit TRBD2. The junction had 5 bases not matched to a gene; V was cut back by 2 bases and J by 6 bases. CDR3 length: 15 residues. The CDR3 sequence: CASSLISGGPGELFF. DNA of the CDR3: TGTGCCAGCAGTTTAATCAGCGGGGGCCCCGGGGAGCTGTTTTTT.

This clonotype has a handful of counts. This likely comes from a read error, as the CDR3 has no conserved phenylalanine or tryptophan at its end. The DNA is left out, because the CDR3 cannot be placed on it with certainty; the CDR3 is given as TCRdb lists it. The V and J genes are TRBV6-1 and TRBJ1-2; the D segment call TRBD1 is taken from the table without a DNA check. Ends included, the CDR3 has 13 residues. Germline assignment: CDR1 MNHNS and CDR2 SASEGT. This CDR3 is CASSELRQGLNMS.

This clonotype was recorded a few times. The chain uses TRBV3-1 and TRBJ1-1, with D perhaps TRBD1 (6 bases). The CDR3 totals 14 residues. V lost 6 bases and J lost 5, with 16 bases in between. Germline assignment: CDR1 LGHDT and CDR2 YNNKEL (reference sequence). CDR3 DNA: TGTGCCAGCAGACGCACAGGGCTCATTACTGAAGCTTTCTTT. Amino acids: CASRRTGLITEAFF. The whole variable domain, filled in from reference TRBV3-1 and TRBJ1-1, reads DTAVSQTPKYLVTQMGNDKSIKCEQNLGHDTMYWYKQDSKKFLKIMFSYNNKELIINETVPNRFSPKSPDKAHLNLHINSLELGDSAVYFCASRRTGLITEAFFGQGTRLTVV.

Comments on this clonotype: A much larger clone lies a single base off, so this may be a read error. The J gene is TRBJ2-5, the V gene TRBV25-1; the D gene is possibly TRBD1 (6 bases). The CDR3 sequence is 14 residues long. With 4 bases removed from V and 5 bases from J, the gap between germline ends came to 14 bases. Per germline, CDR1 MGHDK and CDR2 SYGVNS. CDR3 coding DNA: TGTGCCAGCAGTGGGACAGCAGTAAGGGAGACCCAGTACTTC. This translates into CASSGTAVRETQYF. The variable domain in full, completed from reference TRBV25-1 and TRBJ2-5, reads EADIYQTPRYLVIGTGKKITLECSQTMGHDKMYWYQQDPGMELHLIHYSYGVNSTEKGDLSSESTVSRIRTEHFPLTLESARPSHTSQYLCASSGTAVRETQYFGPGTRLLVL.